This section outlines one TCR beta chain sequence together with its context. Its antigen is not known. TCRdb keeps only in-frame clones here, not all; method: immunoSEQ multiplex PCR. The sample yields roughly 190,000 clones, about nine tenths seen once. The data were taken from a study of cytomegalovirus exposure and HLA in healthy donors. Germline V gives CDR1 MGHRA, CDR2 YSYEKL. There are 15 residues in the CDR3. The germline V and J ends were trimmed by 8 bases and 0 bases, with 14 bases remaining between them. Whole-study results and caveats: The study flagged some 170 TCR beta chains as cytomegalovirus-associated. It was found in a later analysis that first-cohort TCR clusters tended to co-occur in the 120 validation repertoires. There were a few CMV-associated chains whose specificity for CMV antigens was confirmed in vitro.

The sample comprised PBMCs. The gene calls are TRBV4-1 and TRBJ2-1, with a possible D match to TRBD1 (6 bases). The sequence was collected from a man in his thirties or forties in good health and CMV-seropositive. DNA of the CDR3: TGCGCCAGCGCCAGGGGCCCAAGCTCCTACAATGAGCAGTTCTTC. It specifies CASARGPSSYNEQFF.